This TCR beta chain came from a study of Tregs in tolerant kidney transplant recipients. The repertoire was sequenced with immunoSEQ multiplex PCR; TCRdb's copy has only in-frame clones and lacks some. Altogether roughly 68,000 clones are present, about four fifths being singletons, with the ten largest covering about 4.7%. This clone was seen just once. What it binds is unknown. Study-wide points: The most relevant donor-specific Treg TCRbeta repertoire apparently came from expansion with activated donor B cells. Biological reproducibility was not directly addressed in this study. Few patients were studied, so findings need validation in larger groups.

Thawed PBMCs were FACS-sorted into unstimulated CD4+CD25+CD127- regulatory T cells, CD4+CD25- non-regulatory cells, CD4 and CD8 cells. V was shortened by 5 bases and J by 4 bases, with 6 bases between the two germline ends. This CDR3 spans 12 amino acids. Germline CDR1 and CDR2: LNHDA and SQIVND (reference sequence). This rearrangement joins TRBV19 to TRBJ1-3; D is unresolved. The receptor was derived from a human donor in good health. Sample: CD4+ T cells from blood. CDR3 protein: CASSLRGNTIYF. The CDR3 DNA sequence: TGTGCCAGTAGTCTCCGGGGAAACACCATATATTTT.